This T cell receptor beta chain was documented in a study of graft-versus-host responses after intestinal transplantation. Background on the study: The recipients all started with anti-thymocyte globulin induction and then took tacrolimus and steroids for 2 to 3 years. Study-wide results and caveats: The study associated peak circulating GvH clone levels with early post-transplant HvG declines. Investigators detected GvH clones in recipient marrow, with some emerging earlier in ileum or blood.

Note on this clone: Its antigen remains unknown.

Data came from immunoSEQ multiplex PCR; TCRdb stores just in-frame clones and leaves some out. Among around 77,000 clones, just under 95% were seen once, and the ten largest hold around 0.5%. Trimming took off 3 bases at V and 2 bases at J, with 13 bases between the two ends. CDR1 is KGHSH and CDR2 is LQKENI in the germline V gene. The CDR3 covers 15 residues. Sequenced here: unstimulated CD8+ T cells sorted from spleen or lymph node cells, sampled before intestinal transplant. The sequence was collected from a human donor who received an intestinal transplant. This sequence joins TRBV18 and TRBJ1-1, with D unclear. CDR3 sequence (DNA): TGTGCCAGCTCACCCGGGAGGGAGAAAAACACTGAAGCTTTCTTT. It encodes CASSPGREKNTEAFF.